What follows is one TCR beta chain and its context. Antigen unknown. This CDR3 contains 13 residues. The ends were cut back, 6 bases at V and 6 bases at J, with 12 bases in the middle. Per the germline V gene, CDR1 is MDHEN and CDR2 is SYDVKM. This sample is drawn from a study of cytomegalovirus exposure and HLA in healthy donors. Study details: T cells numbering around 170 million yielded some 120 million unique TCR beta sequences in an earlier analysis.

General observations from the study: There were over 150 TCR beta chains listed as cytomegalovirus-associated. According to a later analysis, most TCR beta chains associated with CMV appeared HLA-restricted. Later analysis indicated greater clonal expansion among HLA-associated TCR beta chains than among equally common other chains.

Both 60 Vbeta primers and 13 Jbeta primers went into the PCR. The assay was immunoSEQ multiplex PCR, and TCRdb's table has in-frame clones only and misses some. The repertoire holds 150,000 to 190,000 clones, 75% seen once, with 1.2% to 1.5% in the top ten. The V gene is TRBV28, the J gene TRBJ1-5, with TRBD1 as a possible D gene (5 bases). Sequenced input: PBMCs. The sequence derives from a man aged 18 to 30 in good health and CMV-seronegative. The CDR3 spells CASRQGIRQPQHF. The CDR3 DNA reads TGTGCCAGCAGGCAGGGAATCCGTCAGCCCCAGCATTTT.